These 14 T cell receptor beta chains came from one sample sequenced in a study of blood T cell repertoires in COVID-19. Clones were sequenced by immunoSEQ multiplex PCR, and TCRdb holds only the in-frame ones, with some missing. The sample includes 400,000 to 500,000 clones, roughly 90% seen only once; the top ten take 1.8%. Material: PBMCs or T cells enriched from blood (not recorded which). The source of these receptors is a woman in her thirties or forties who had recovered from COVID-19.

The chain carries TRBV30 and TRBJ1-1; no clear D gene. The germline V gene has CDR1 GTSNPN and CDR2 SVGIG (reference sequence). CDR3 length: 13 residues. V was trimmed by 1 base and J by 2 bases, leaving 8 bases between them. CDR3 loop: CAWSGAGNTEAFF. The CDR3 region has the DNA TGTGCCTGGAGTGGGGCGGGAAACACTGAAGCTTTCTTT.

The chain combines TRBV5-1 with TRBJ1-1, with a possible D match to TRBD1 (5 bases). The germline V gene has CDR1 SGHRS and CDR2 YFSETQ. This CDR3 spans 14 amino acids. Trimming removed 6 bases at V and 1 base at J, with 13 bases between. CDR3 coding DNA: TGCGCCAGCACCCCATCGACAGCGAACACTGAAGCTTTCTTT. Translating it yields CASTPSTANTEAFF. Combining the CDR3 with reference TRBV5-1 and TRBJ1-1 gives the whole variable domain KAGVTQTPRYLIKTRGQQVTLSCSPISGHRSVSWYQQTPGQGLQFLFEYFSETQRNKGNFPGRFSGRQFSNSRSEMNVSTLELGDSALYLCASTPSTANTEAFFGQGTRLTVV.

V is TRBV19 and J is TRBJ2-2, with D maybe TRBD2 (6 bases). Germline V lookup: CDR1 LNHDA, CDR2 SQIVND (reference sequence). The V end lost 4 bases, the J end lost 2 bases, and 8 bases lay between the germline ends. This CDR3 region has 14 residues. The CDR3 spells CASSTGLNTGELFF. For the CDR3, the DNA is TGTGCCAGTAGTACGGGACTCAACACCGGGGAGCTGTTTTTT.

CDR3 DNA: TGCAGCGTTGCCGCCGGGACAGGGTTACTTTCTGGGGCCAACGTCCTGACTTTC. Protein product: CSVAAGTGLLSGANVLTF. This chain links TRBV29-1 with TRBJ2-6, with TRBD1 identical over 9 bases. The CDR3 runs 18 residues. After removal of 4 bases from V and 1 base from J, the junction contained 11 bases not matched to a gene. The V gene's germline CDR1 is SQVTM and CDR2 ANQGSEA.

This sequence joins TRBV5-1 and TRBJ1-1; 11 nucleotides agree with TRBD1. CDR3 length: 14 amino acids. V lost 3 bases and J lost 4; bases outside the gene matches: 2. The germline CDR1 and CDR2 sequences are SGHRS and YFSETQ. The CDR3 DNA reads as TGCGCCAGCAGCTGGGGACAGGGGGGCACTGAAGCTTTCTTT. Amino acids: CASSWGQGGTEAFF.

This clone was picked up one time. The CDR3 is CASSLATGEETQYF. Here the CDR3 DNA reads TGCGCCAGCAGCTTGGCCACGGGAGAGGAGACCCAGTACTTC. The chain is built from TRBV5-1 and TRBJ2-5; maybe TRBD2 (6 bases). The germline V gene has CDR1 SGHRS and CDR2 YFSETQ. There are 14 residues in the CDR3. Trimming cost V 0 bases and J 5 bases, with 11 bases left between them. The variable domain in full, completed from reference TRBV5-1 and TRBJ2-5, reads KAGVTQTPRYLIKTRGQQVTLSCSPISGHRSVSWYQQTPGQGLQFLFEYFSETQRNKGNFPGRFSGRQFSNSRSEMNVSTLELGDSALYLCASSLATGEETQYFGPGTRLLVL.

The chain uses TRBV9 and TRBJ2-7; 7 bases fit TRBD2. The V gene end was trimmed by 0 bases and the J gene end by 3 bases; junction bases not matched to a gene: 18. This CDR3 is built from 19 residues. Germline CDR1 SGDLS, CDR2 YYNGEE. The CDR3, as DNA: TGTGCCAGCAGCGTAGCGAAGAAGGTCCTAGCGGAGACAGACTACGAGCAGTACTTC. Amino acid sequence: CASSVAKKVLAETDYEQYF.

CDR3 loop: CASSPPLGAGTGAGANVLTF. The CDR3 DNA reads as TGTGCCAGCTCACCACCTCTTGGGGCCGGGACAGGGGCTGGGGCCAACGTCCTGACTTTC. This chain uses TRBV18 with TRBJ2-6; 10 positions match TRBD1. The V gene's germline CDR1 is KGHSH and CDR2 LQKENI. This CDR3 comprises 20 residues. The ends lost 0 bases at V and 2 bases at J; junction bases unmatched: 10.

V is TRBV19 and J is TRBJ1-5, with 8 positions matching TRBD1. The CDR3 is made up of 14 amino acids. V lost 7 bases, J lost 5 bases, and 7 bases stayed unmatched. The germline gives CDR1 LNHDA, CDR2 SQIVND (reference sequence). DNA of the CDR3: TGTGCCAGTAACCCGACAGGGGAGGATCAGCCCCAGCATTTT. Protein product: CASNPTGEDQPQHF.

The V and J genes are TRBV29-1 and TRBJ2-1, with unresolved D. This CDR3 comprises 14 residues. The germline V gene encodes CDR1 SQVTM and CDR2 ANQGSEA. Trimming pared 2 bases from V and 0 bases from J, leaving 8 bases between. The CDR3 spells CSVESASSYNEQFF. CDR3 sequence (DNA): TGCAGCGTTGAATCAGCGAGCTCCTACAATGAGCAGTTCTTC.

The chain links TRBV9 to TRBJ2-7; 13 nucleotides align to TRBD2. The V and J ends lost 2 bases and 6 bases, in that order; junction bases with no gene match: 2. The length of the CDR3 is 14 residues. CDR1 is SGDLS and CDR2 is YYNGEE in the germline V gene. CDR3 region: CASSVRLAGGEQYF. The CDR3 DNA reads TGTGCCAGCAGCGTGAGACTAGCGGGAGGCGAGCAGTACTTC.

The V call is TRBV29-1, the J call TRBJ1-2; D is undetermined. This CDR3 has 12 amino acids. V was cut by 4 bases and J by 0 bases, with 6 bases left in between. Germline V gene sequence: CDR1 SQVTM, CDR2 ANQGSEA. CDR3 protein: CSVAQSNYGYTF. In nucleotides, the CDR3 is TGCAGCGTTGCACAGTCTAACTATGGCTACACCTTC.

The chain recombines TRBV28 with TRBJ1-2; D not certain. The CDR3 length is 14 residues. The germline V gene has CDR1 MDHEN and CDR2 SYDVKM. Trimming pared 2 bases from V and 7 bases from J, leaving 14 bases between. CDR3 nucleotide sequence: TGTGCCAGCAGTTTAGATTCCCCCGAGGGTGGCTACACCTTC. Its translation: CASSLDSPEGGYTF.

For this clone: One junction end does not reproduce the germline sequence, and a read error may be involved. The V call is TRBV12-3 or TRBV12-4, the J call TRBJ1-3, with no clear D. The CDR3 has 11 residues. The CDR3 loop is CASRYGDTIYF. CDR3 nucleotides: TGTGCCAGCAGATATGGAGACACCATATATTTT.